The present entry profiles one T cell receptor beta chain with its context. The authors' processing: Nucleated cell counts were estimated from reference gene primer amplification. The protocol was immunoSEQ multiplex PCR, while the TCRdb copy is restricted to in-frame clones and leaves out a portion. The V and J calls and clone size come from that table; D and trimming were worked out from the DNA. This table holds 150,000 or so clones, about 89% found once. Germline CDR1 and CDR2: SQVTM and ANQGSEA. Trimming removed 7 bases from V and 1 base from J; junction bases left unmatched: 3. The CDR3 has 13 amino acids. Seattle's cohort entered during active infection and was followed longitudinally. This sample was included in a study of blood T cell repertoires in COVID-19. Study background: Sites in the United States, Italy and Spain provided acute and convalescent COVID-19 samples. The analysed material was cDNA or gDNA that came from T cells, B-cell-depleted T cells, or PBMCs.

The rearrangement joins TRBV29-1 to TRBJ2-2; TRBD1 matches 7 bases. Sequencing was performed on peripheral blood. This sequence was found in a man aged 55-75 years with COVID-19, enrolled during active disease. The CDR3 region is CSADRENTGELFF. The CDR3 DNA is TGCAGCGCAGACAGGGAGAACACCGGGGAGCTGTTTTTT.